This T cell receptor (beta chain) appears in the sequencing data of a study of shared clonotypes between healthy human individuals. About the research overall: Three plates were used per donor for CD4 naive, three for CD4 memory, two for CD8 naive and one for CD8 memory. General study points: Approximately 5% of naive CD4 clonotypes were shared across several donors. Clonotypes not shared had lower generation probabilities than those common to all four donors.

As for this clone: Its antigen is unidentified.

Per germline, CDR1 SGHDN and CDR2 FVKESK. This CDR3 has 17 amino acids. V was cut by 4 bases and J by 10 bases, with 23 bases left in between. Profiling relied on immunoSEQ multiplex PCR, and the TCRdb table lists in-frame clones only, not all of them. Found here are roughly 2 million clones, 85% to 95% of them singletons; the top ten hold 0.1% to 0.15%. This chain joins TRBV14 and TRBJ1-6; TRBD1 is a possible D gene (5 bases). The TCR comes from a man between 18 and 35 years old in good health. The specimen sequenced was naive CD4+ T cells sorted from blood. The subset was: CD45RA+ positively selected. CDR3 region: CASSLNRDRSSGSPLHF. The CDR3 nucleotides read TGTGCCAGCAGCCTTAATCGGGACCGCAGTTCGGGATCACCCCTCCACTTT.